What follows are 18 T cell receptor beta chains derived from one specimen sequenced in a study of beta chain features in type 1 diabetes. Every isolated RNA sample was fully reverse transcribed, so sequencing captured expressed TCRB transcripts. Clones were sequenced by immunoSEQ multiplex PCR, and TCRdb holds only the in-frame ones, with some missing. The repertoire includes 390,000 or so clones, approximately 15% of them detected once, and roughly 0.036% sits in the top ten. The sample comprised naive CD4+ T cells from blood. Source of these receptors: a young man in good health.

In its sample, this clone was seen a few times. The J gene is TRBJ1-2, the V gene TRBV15, with 9 bases matching TRBD1. The CDR3 has 14 residues. V lost 5 bases to trimming and J lost 7 bases; unmatched junction nucleotides: 8. Germline-derived CDR1 and CDR2 are LNHNV and YYDKDF (reference sequence). DNA of the CDR3: TGTGCCACCAGCGAAGGCCTGACAGGGGGTGGCTACACCTTC. Its translation is CATSEGLTGGGYTF.

The chain employs TRBV30 and TRBJ1-1; D is undetermined. Germline lookup yields CDR1 GTSNPN and CDR2 SVGIG (reference sequence). CDR3 length: 11 amino acids. Trimming took 3 bases from V and 4 from J, leaving 6 bases between them. The CDR3 loop is CAWRDATEAFF. Here the CDR3 DNA reads TGTGCCTGGAGGGACGCCACTGAAGCTTTCTTT.

This clone was observed a few times. The chain carries TRBV25-1 and TRBJ2-5; tentative D call: TRBD2 (6 bases). In germline, CDR1 is MGHDK, CDR2 SYGVNS. The CDR3 is made up of 14 amino acids. Trimming removed 4 bases at V and 6 bases at J, with 15 bases between. The CDR3 reads CASSAGTQGQTQYF. In nucleotides, the CDR3 is TGTGCCAGCAGTGCCGGGACTCAGGGACAGACCCAGTACTTC.

This clone was seen a handful of times. The chain uses TRBV10-3 and TRBJ2-7, with 7 bases fitting TRBD2. Germline trimming cut 5 bases from V and 2 bases from J; bases unmatched to any gene: 6. The CDR3 spans 14 residues. Germline assignment: CDR1 ENHRY and CDR2 SYGVKD. CDR3 protein: CAISIRLAAYEQYF. CDR3 bases: TGTGCCATCAGTATCCGACTAGCCGCCTACGAGCAGTACTTC.

This clone was seen more than once but under ten times. The J gene is TRBJ1-2, the V gene TRBV25-1, with unresolved D. The CDR3 totals 13 residues. Trimming cost V 3 bases and J 7 bases, with 12 bases left between them. Germline V gives CDR1 MGHDK, CDR2 SYGVNS. CDR3 sequence reads: CASSDMLSGGYTF. The CDR3 nucleotides are TGTGCCAGCAGTGACATGCTGAGCGGTGGCTACACCTTC.

The chain is built from TRBV6-1 and TRBJ2-4; perhaps D is TRBD1 or TRBD2 (6 bases each). CDR3 length equals 18 residues. Per the germline V gene, CDR1 is MNHNS and CDR2 is SASEGT. V was trimmed by 2 bases and J by 1 base, leaving 18 bases between them. CDR3 loop: CASSELAGEARAKNIQYF. In DNA form, the CDR3 reads TGTGCCAGCAGTGAACTGGCAGGGGAGGCTAGGGCCAAAAACATTCAGTACTTC.

This clone was seen more than once but under ten times. The chain uses TRBV19 and TRBJ2-5; D gene ambiguous. V lost 3 bases to trimming and J lost 5 bases, with 4 bases between them. CDR3 length: 11 amino acids. Germline values: CDR1 LNHDA, CDR2 SQIVND (reference sequence). As DNA, the CDR3 is TGTGCCAGTAGTATGTTGGAGACCCAGTACTTC. Its protein is CASSMLETQYF.

This clone has more than one count but fewer than ten. The chain has TRBV30 and TRBJ2-6, with 13 bases identical to TRBD2. This CDR3 region has 20 residues. The trim removed 3 bases at V and 3 bases at J, leaving 14 bases unmatched. Germline V gives CDR1 GTSNPN, CDR2 SVGIG (reference sequence). The CDR3 is CAWRPLAGGPSSFGANVLTF. DNA for the CDR3: TGTGCCTGGAGGCCACTAGCGGGAGGGCCCTCGTCATTTGGGGCCAACGTCCTGACTTTC.

The V and J genes are TRBV5-4 and TRBJ1-1; D uncertain. Per germline, CDR1 SGHNT and CDR2 YYREEE (reference sequence). Trimming stripped 4 bases from V and 3 bases from J, with 10 bases between. The CDR3 extends over 13 amino acids. For the CDR3, the DNA is TGTGCCAGCAGCCCTACTATTTACACTGAAGCTTTCTTT. Its protein product is CASSPTIYTEAFF.

This clone showed up just a few times. The chain employs TRBV6-5 and TRBJ2-3, with no clear D. V lost 2 bases, J lost 6 bases, and 9 bases lay in between. Germline-derived CDR1 and CDR2 are MNHEY and SVGAGI. The CDR3 has 13 amino acids. This CDR3 reads CASSYQRRDTQYF. In DNA form, the CDR3 reads TGTGCCAGCAGTTACCAGAGACGGGATACGCAGTATTTT.

This chain joins TRBV30 and TRBJ1-2, with TRBD1 as a possible D gene (5 bases). Germline CDR1 and CDR2: GTSNPN and SVGIG (reference sequence). The CDR3 is 12 amino acids. Trimming removed 5 bases at V and 5 bases at J, with 12 bases between. CDR3 DNA sequence: TGTGCCTGGGCCGTGGGGGAATATGGCTACACCTTC. Protein: CAWAVGEYGYTF.

This clone was picked up a small number of times. The V call is TRBV29-1, the J call TRBJ1-2; tentatively, D is TRBD1 (5 bases). This CDR3 is built from 14 residues. V was trimmed by 1 base and J by 4 bases, leaving 13 bases between them. CDR1 is SQVTM, CDR2 ANQGSEA, per germline. The CDR3 region is CSVEGPPGIYGYTF. As DNA, the CDR3 is TGCAGCGTTGAAGGCCCCCCAGGGATCTATGGCTACACCTTC.

This sequence joins TRBV7-9 and TRBJ2-1; D gene unclear. This CDR3 is built from 12 residues. The germline gives CDR1 SEHNR, CDR2 FQNEAQ (reference sequence). V lost 0 bases to trimming and J lost 11 bases, with 8 bases between them. CDR3 protein: CASSLATAKQFF. The CDR3 DNA reads TGTGCCAGCAGCTTAGCTACAGCCAAGCAGTTCTTC.

V and J are TRBV4-1 and TRBJ1-1; TRBD1 agrees at 9 bases. CDR3 size: 16 residues. Germline trimming cut 2 bases from V and 1 base from J; bases unmatched to any gene: 5. In germline, CDR1 is MGHRA, CDR2 YSYEKL. The CDR3 DNA sequence: TGCGCCAGCAGCCAAATTAACAGGGGGCGGAACACTGAAGCTTTCTTT. Protein: CASSQINRGRNTEAFF.

This clone was seen a handful of times. V usage is TRBV4-2 and J usage is TRBJ1-3; possible D gene TRBD1, 6 bases. V shed 7 bases and J shed 3 bases, with 16 bases lying between them. The CDR3 consists of 15 residues. CDR1 is LGHNA and CDR2 is YNFKEQ in the germline V gene. The CDR3 DNA reads TGTGCCAGCACCGAGGAGGGGGTCCGTGGAAACACCATATATTTT. It specifies CASTEEGVRGNTIYF.

This clone occurred once. This chain joins TRBV11-2 and TRBJ2-1; TRBD2 matches 9 bases. The germline CDR1 and CDR2 sequences are SGHAT and FQNNGV. The junction had 6 bases not matched to a gene; V was cut back by 0 bases and J by 9 bases. CDR3 length: 15 residues. The DNA for the CDR3 is TGTGCCAGCAGCTTAGAGTTAGCGGGAGTGAGTGAGCAGTTCTTC. Amino acids: CASSLELAGVSEQFF.

There are a few counts of this clone. The chain has TRBV6-1 and TRBJ2-5, with TRBD2 matching 10 bases. The junction had 3 bases not matched to a gene; V was cut back by 6 bases and J by 5 bases. In germline, CDR1 is MNHNS, CDR2 SASEGT. The CDR3 sequence is 13 residues long. The CDR3 nucleotides are TGTGCCAGCAGACTAGCGGGATTGGAGACCCAGTACTTC. Encoded protein: CASRLAGLETQYF.

This clone was detected a few times. CDR3 bases: TGCAGCGTTGGCGGGACAGCCGAAGCTTTCTTT. This encodes CSVGGTAEAFF. The chain combines TRBV29-1 with TRBJ1-1; 7 bases are shared with TRBD1. Germline CDR1 SQVTM, CDR2 ANQGSEA. The length of the CDR3 is 11 residues. J lost 8 bases, V lost 4 bases, and 4 bases had no gene match. The complete variable domain, with remaining parts taken from reference TRBV29-1 and TRBJ1-1, reads SAVISQKPSRDICQRGTSLTIQCQVDSQVTMMFWYRQQPGQSLTLIATANQGSEATYESGFVIDKFPISRPNLTFSTLTVSNMSPEDSSIYLCSVGGTAEAFFGQGTRLTVV.